Listed below are T cell receptor beta chains from one sample, sequenced in a study of beta chain features in type 1 diabetes. Libraries were prepared by immunoSEQ multiplex PCR; TCRdb keeps only in-frame clonotypes and omits some of them. The table lists roughly 700,000 clones, 13% of them singletons, with roughly 0.022% in the top ten. Sequencing was done on a sample of naive CD4+ T cells from blood. These receptors originate from a man between 18 and 29 years old with type 1 diabetes. CDR3s include the opening cysteine and the closing phenylalanine or tryptophan. D genes are given only for firm matches. Some rows have no size entry. The others give once, few or many, or a class for an expanded clone.

size	V	J	D	CDR3	DNA
few	TRBV29-1	TRBJ1-4	TRBD1	CSVAGTGTTNEKLFF	TGCAGCGTTGCTGGGACAGGGACAACTAATGAAAAACTGTTTTTT
NA	TRBV4-2	TRBJ2-7	NA	CASSQDRGNEQYF	TGTGCCAGCAGCCAAGATCGAGGGAACGAGCAGTACTTC
once	TRBV7-8	TRBJ2-7	NA	CASWGASSYEQYF	TGTGCCAGCTGGGGGGCAAGCAGTTACGAGCAGTACTTC
few	TRBV2	TRBJ1-5	NA	CASSQVIGAQPQHF	TGTGCCAGCAGTCAAGTTATAGGGGCGCAGCCCCAGCATTTT
NA	TRBV7-9	TRBJ1-1	NA	CASSPKRTGTEAFF	TGTGCCAGCAGCCCCAAACGGACGGGCACTGAAGCTTTCTTT
few	TRBV10-3	TRBJ2-1	NA	CATYQAGSSYNEQFF	TGTGCCACCTACCAGGCGGGGAGCTCCTACAATGAGCAGTTCTTC
few	TRBV11-2	TRBJ2-2	NA	CASSSGHGDTGELFF	TGTGCCAGCAGCTCGGGCCATGGGGACACCGGGGAGCTGTTTTTT
few	TRBV4-1	TRBJ2-1	TRBD1	CASSRTGERSVNEQFF	TGCGCCAGCAGCCGGACAGGGGAAAGATCAGTCAATGAGCAGTTCTTC
NA	TRBV7-9	TRBJ1-1	NA	CASSFSRGVEAFF	TGTGCCAGCAGCTTCAGCAGGGGCGTCGAAGCTTTCTTT
few	TRBV7-2	TRBJ1-1	NA	CASSFPGQGTRRANTEAFF	TGTGCCAGCAGCTTCCCTGGACAAGGGACGAGGAGGGCGAACACTGAAGCTTTCTTT
NA	TRBV28	TRBJ1-4	TRBD1	CASSLLSDRVLFF	TGTGCCAGCAGTTTACTCTCAGACAGGGTTCTGTTTTTT
few	TRBV19	TRBJ2-4	NA	CASKDPGAKNIQYF	TGTGCCAGTAAGGACCCGGGAGCCAAAAACATTCAGTACTTC